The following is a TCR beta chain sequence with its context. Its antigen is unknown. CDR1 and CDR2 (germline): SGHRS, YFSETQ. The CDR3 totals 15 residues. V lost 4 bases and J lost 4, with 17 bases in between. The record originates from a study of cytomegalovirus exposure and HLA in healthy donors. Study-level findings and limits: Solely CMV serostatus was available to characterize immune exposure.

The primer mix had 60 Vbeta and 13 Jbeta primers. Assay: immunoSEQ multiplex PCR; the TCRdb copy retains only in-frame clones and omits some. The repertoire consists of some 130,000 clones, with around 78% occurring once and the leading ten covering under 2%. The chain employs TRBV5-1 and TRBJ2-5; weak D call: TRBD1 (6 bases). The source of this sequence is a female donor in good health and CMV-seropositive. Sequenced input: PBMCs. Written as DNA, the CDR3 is TGCGCCAGCAGCACCCGACAGGCCCCCGGAGAGACCCAGTACTTC. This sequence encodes CASSTRQAPGETQYF.